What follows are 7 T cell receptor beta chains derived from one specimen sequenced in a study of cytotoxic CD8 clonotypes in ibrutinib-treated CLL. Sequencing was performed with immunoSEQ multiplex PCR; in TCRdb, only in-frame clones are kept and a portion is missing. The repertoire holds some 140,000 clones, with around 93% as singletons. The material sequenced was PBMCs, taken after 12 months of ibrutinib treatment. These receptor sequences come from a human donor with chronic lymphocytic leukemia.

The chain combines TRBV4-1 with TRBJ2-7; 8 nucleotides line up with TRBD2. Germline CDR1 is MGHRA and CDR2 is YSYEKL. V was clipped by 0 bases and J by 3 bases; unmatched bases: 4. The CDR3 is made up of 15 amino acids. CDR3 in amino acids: CASSQEGLVLYEQYF. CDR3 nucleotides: TGCGCCAGCAGCCAAGAGGGACTAGTCCTCTACGAGCAGTACTTC.

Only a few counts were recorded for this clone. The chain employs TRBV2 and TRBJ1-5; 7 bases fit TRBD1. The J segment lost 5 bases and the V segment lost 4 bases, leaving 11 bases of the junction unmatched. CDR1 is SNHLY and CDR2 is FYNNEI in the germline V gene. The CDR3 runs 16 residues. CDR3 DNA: TGTGCCAGCAGTGTGCCCCGACAGGGTCCGGATCAGCCCCAGCATTTT. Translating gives CASSVPRQGPDQPQHF.

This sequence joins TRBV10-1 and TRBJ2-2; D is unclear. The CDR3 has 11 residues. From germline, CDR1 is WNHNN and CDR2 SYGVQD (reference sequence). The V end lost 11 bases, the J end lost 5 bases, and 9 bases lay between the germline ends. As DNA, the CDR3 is TGCGCCGGTGGGATGACCGGGGAGCTGTTTTTT. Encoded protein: CAGGMTGELFF.

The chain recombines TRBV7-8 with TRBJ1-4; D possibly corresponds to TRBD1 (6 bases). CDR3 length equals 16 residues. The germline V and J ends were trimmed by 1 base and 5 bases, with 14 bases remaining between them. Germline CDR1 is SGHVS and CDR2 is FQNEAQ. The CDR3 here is CASSLELQGVNEKLFF. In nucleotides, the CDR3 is TGTGCCAGCAGCTTAGAATTACAGGGAGTAAATGAAAAACTGTTTTTT.

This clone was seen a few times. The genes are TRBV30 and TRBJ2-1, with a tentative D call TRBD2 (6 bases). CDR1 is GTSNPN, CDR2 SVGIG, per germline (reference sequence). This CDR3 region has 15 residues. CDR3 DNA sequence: TGTGCTATCGAAGGCGGGATCAGCTCCTACAATGAGCAGTTCTTC. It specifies CAIEGGISSYNEQFF.

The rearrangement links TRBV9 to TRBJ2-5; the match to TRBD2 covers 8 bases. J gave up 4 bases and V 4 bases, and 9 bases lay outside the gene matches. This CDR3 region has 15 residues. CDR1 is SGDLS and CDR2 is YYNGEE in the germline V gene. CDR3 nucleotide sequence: TGTGCCAGCAGCCCTCGACTAGCGTCTGTAGAGACCCAGTACTTC. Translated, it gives CASSPRLASVETQYF.

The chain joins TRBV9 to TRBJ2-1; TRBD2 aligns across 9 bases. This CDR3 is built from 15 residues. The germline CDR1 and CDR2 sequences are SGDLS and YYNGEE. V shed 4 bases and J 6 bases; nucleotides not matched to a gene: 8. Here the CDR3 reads CASSPTTTSGNEQFF. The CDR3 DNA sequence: TGTGCCAGCAGCCCAACCACGACTAGCGGCAATGAGCAGTTCTTC. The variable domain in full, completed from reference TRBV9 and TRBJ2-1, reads DSGVTQTPKHLITATGQRVTLRCSPRSGDLSVYWYQQSLDQGLQFLIQYYNGEERAKGNILERFSAQQFPDLHSELNLSSLELGDSALYFCASSPTTTSGNEQFFGPGTRLTVL.